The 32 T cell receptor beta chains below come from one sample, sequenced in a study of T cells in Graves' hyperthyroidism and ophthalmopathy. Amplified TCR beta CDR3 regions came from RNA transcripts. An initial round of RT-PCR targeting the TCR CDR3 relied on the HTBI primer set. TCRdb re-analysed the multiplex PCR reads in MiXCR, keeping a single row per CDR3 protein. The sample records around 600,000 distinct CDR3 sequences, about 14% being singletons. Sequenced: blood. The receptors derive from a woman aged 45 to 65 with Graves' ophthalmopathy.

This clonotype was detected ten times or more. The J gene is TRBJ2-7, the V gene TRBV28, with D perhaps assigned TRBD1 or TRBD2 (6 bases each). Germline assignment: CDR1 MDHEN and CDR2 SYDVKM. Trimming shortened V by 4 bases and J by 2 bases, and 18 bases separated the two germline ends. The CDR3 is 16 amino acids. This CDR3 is CASSSHSTGRPYEQYF. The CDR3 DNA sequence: TGTGCCAGCAGTTCCCACTCTACAGGGAGGCCCTACGAGCAGTACTTC. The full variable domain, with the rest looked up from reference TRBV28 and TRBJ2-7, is DVKVTQSSRYLVKRTGEKVFLECVQDMDHENMFWYRQDPGLGLRLIYFSYDVKMKEKGDIPEGYSVSREKKERFSLILESASTNQTSMYLCASSSHSTGRPYEQYFGPGTRLTVT.

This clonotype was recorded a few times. The CDR3 loop is CASSFTAAGTQYF. The CDR3 DNA is TGTGCCAGCAGCTTCACAGCCGCAGGTACGCAGTATTTT. J is TRBJ2-3 and V is TRBV7-2; D gene uncertain. The CDR3 covers 13 residues. CDR1 and CDR2 (germline): SGHTA, FQGNSA. Trimming removed 3 bases from V and 8 bases from J, with 12 bases in between.

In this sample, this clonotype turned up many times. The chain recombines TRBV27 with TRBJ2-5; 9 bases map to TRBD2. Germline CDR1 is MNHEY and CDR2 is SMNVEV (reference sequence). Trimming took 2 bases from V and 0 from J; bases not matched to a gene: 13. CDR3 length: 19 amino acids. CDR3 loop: CASSLRGLAGRGYQETQYF. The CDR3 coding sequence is TGTGCCAGCAGTTTAAGGGGCCTAGCGGGAAGGGGTTACCAAGAGACCCAGTACTTC.

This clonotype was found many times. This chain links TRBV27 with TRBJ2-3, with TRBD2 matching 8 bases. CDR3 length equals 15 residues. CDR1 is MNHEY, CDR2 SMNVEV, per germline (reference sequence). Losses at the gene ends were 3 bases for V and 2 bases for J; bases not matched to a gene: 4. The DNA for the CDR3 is TGTGCCAGCAGTTTTACTAGCGGCTTCACAGATACGCAGTATTTT. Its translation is CASSFTSGFTDTQYF.

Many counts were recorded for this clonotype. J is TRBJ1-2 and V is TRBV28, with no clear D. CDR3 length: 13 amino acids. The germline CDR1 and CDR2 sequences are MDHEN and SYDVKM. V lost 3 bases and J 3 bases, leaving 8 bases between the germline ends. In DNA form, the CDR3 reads TGTGCCAGCAGTTTCGGCCGCTACTATGGCTACACCTTC. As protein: CASSFGRYYGYTF.

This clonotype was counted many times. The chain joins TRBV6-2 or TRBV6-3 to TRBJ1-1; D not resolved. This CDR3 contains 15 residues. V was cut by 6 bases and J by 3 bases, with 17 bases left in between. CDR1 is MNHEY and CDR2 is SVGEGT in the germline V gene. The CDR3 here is CASSAAFGVYTEAFF. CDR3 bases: TGTGCCAGCAGCGCCGCCTTCGGGGTTTACACTGAAGCTTTCTTT.

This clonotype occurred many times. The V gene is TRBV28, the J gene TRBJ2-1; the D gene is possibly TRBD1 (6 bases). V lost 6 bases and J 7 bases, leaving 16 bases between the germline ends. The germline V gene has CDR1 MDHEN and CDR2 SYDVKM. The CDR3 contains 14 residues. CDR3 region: CASRTQGKANEQFF. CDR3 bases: TGTGCCAGCAGGACCCAGGGGAAAGCGAATGAGCAGTTCTTC. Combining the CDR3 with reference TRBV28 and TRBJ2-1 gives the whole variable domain DVKVTQSSRYLVKRTGEKVFLECVQDMDHENMFWYRQDPGLGLRLIYFSYDVKMKEKGDIPEGYSVSREKKERFSLILESASTNQTSMYLCASRTQGKANEQFFGPGTRLTVL.

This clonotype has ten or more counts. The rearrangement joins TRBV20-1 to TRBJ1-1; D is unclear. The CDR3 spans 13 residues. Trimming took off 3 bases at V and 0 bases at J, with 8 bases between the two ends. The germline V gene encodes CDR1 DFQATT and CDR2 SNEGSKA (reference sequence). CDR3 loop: CSARRQVNTEAFF. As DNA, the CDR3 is TGCAGTGCTAGGAGGCAGGTGAACACTGAAGCTTTCTTT.

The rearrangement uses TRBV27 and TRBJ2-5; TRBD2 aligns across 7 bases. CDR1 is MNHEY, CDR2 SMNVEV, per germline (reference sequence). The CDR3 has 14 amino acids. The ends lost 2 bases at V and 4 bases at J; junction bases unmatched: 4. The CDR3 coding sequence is TGTGCCAGCAGTTTACGCTCGGGAGGAGAGACCCAGTACTTC. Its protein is CASSLRSGGETQYF.

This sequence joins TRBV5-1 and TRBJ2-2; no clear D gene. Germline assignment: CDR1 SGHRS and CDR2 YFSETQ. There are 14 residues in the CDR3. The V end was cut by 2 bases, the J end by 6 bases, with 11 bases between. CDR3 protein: CASSFTGSAGELFF. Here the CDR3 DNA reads TGCGCCAGCAGCTTTACTGGGTCGGCCGGGGAGCTGTTTTTT.

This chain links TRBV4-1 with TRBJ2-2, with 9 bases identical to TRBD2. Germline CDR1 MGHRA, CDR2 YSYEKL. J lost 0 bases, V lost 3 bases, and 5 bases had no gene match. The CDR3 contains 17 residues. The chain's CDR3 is CASSQETSGANTGELFF. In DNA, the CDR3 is TGCGCCAGCAGCCAGGAGACTAGCGGAGCGAACACCGGGGAGCTGTTTTTT.

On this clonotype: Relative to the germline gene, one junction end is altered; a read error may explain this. The CDR3 nucleotides are TGTGCCGGCAGTGAAGCGGGAGCGGACCACGAGCAGTACTTC. Its protein is CAGSEAGADHEQYF. This rearrangement joins TRBV6-1 to TRBJ2-7; 8 nucleotides line up with TRBD2. There are 14 residues in the CDR3. Germline V gene lookup returns CDR1 MNHNS and CDR2 SASEGT.

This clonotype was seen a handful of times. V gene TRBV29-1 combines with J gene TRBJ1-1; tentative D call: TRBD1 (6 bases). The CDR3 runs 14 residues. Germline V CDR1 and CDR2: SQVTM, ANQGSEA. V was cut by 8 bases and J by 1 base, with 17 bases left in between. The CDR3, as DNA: TGCAGCATCCAAAGGGGGGGCACGAACACTGAAGCTTTCTTT. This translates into CSIQRGGTNTEAFF.

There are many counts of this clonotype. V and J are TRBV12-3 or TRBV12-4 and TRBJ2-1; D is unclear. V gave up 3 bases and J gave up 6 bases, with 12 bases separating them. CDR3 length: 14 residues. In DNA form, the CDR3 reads TGTGCCAGCAGTTTTCTTACAGCTACCAATGAGCAGTTCTTC. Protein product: CASSFLTATNEQFF.

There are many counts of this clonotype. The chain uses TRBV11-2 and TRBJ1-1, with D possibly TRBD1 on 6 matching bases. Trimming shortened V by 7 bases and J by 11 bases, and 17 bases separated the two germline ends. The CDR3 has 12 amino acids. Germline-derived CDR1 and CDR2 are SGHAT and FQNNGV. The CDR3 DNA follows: TGTGCCAGCAACCAAGGTTGGGGGGCGGCTTTCTTT. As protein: CASNQGWGAAFF.

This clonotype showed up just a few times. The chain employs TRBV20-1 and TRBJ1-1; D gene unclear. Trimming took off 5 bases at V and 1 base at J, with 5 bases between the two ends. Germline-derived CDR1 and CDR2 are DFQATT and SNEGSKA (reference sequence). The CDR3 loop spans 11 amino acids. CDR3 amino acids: CSAYSNTEAFF. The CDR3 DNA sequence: TGCAGTGCTTACTCGAACACTGAAGCTTTCTTT.

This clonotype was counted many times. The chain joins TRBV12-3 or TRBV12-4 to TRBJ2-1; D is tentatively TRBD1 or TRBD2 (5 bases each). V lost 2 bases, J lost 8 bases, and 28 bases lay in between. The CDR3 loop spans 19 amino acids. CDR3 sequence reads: CASSLKGIRGPPSFHEQFF. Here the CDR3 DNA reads TGTGCCAGCAGTTTAAAGGGCATCCGGGGACCCCCATCTTTTCATGAGCAGTTCTTC.

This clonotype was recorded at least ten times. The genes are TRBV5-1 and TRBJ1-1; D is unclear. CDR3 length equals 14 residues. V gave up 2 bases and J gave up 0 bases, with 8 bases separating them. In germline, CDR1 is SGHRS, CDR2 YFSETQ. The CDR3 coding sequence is TGCGCCAGCAGCTTTCGGGAAATGAACACTGAAGCTTTCTTT. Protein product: CASSFREMNTEAFF.

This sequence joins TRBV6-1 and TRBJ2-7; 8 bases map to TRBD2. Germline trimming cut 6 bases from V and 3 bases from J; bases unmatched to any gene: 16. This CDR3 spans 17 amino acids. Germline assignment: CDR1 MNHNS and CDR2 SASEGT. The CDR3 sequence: CASSVIQGGRLLYEQYF. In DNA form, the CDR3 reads TGTGCCAGCAGCGTAATCCAGGGCGGGAGGCTCCTCTACGAGCAGTACTTC.

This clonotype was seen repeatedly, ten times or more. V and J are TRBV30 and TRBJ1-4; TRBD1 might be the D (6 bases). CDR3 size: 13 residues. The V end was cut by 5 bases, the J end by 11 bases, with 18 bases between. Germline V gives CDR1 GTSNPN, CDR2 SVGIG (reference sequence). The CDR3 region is CAWQIPTGRKLFF. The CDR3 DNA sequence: TGTGCCTGGCAGATACCGACAGGACGGAAACTGTTTTTT. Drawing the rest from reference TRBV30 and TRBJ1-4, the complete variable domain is SQTIHQWPATLVQPVGSPLSLECTVEGTSNPNLYWYRQAAGRGLQLLFYSVGIGQISSEVPQNLSASRPQDRQFILSSKKLLLSDSGFYLCAWQIPTGRKLFFGSGTQLSVL.

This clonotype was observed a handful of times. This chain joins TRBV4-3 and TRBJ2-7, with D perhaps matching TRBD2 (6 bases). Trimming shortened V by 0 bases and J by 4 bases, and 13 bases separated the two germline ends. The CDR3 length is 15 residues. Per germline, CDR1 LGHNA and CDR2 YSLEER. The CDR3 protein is CASSQETLASYEQYF. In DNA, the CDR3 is TGCGCCAGCAGCCAAGAAACCCTAGCGTCTTACGAGCAGTACTTC.

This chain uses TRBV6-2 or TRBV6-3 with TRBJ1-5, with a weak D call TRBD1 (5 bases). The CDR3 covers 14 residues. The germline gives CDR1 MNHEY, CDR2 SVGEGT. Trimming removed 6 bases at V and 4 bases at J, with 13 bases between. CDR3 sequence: CASSPRPGNQPQHF. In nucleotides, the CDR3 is TGTGCCAGCAGCCCTCGACCAGGGAATCAGCCCCAGCATTTT.

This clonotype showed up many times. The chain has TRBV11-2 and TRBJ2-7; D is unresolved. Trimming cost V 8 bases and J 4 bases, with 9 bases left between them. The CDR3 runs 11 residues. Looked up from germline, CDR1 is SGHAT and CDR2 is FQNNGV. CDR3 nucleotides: TGTGCCAGCGGCAAGATTTACGAGCAGTACTTC. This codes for CASGKIYEQYF.

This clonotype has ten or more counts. CDR3 nucleotide sequence: TGCAGTGCTGGAGGACTAGCGGGAGGGCCGGGGAATGAGCAGTTCTTC. Encoded protein: CSAGGLAGGPGNEQFF. The chain links TRBV20-1 to TRBJ2-1; 15 nucleotides align to TRBD2. The J segment lost 7 bases and the V segment lost 5 bases, leaving 9 bases of the junction unmatched. Germline V gives CDR1 DFQATT, CDR2 SNEGSKA (reference sequence). The CDR3 runs to 16 residues.

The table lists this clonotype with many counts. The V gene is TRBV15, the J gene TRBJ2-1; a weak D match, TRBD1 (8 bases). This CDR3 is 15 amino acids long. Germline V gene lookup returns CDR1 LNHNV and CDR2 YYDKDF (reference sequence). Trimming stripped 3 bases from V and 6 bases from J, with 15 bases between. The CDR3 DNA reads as TGTGCCACCAGCAGCTACAGGGGGGGGTCCAATGAGCAGTTCTTC. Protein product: CATSSYRGGSNEQFF. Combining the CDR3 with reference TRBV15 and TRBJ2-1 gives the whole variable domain DAMVIQNPRYQVTQFGKPVTLSCSQTLNHNVMYWYQQKSSQAPKLLFHYYDKDFNNEADTPDNFQSRRPNTSFCFLDIRSPGLGDTAMYLCATSSYRGGSNEQFFGPGTRLTVL.

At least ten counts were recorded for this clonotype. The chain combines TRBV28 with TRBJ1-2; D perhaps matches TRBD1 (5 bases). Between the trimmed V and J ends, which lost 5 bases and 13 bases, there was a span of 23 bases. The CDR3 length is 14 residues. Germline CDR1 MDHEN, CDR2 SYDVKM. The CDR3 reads CASSPNSREWASTF. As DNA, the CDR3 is TGTGCCAGCAGTCCTAACTCCAGGGAGTGGGCTAGCACCTTC.

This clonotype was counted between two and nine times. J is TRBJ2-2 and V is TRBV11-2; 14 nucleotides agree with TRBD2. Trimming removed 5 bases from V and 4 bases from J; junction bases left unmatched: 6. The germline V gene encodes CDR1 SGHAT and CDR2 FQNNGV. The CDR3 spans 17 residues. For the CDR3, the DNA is TGTGCCAGCAGCCCTGGACTAGCGGGAGGTGCCACCGGGGAGCTGTTTTTT. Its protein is CASSPGLAGGATGELFF. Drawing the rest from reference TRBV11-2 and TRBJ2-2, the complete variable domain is EAGVAQSPRYKIIEKRQSVAFWCNPISGHATLYWYQQILGQGPKLLIQFQNNGVVDDSQLPKDRFSAERLKGVDSTLKIQPAKLEDSAVYLCASSPGLAGGATGELFFGEGSRLTVL.

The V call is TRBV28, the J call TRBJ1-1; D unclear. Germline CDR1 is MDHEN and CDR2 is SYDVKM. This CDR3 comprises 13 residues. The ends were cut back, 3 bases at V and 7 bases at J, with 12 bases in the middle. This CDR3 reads CASSFRRELEAFF. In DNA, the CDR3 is TGTGCCAGCAGTTTTCGGAGGGAACTTGAAGCTTTCTTT.

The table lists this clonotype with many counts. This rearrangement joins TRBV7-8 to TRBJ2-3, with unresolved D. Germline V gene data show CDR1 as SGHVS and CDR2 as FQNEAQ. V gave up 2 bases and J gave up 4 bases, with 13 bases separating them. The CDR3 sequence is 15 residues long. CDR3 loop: CASSLYRILADTQYF. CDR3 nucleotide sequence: TGTGCCAGCAGCTTATATAGGATTCTCGCAGATACGCAGTATTTT. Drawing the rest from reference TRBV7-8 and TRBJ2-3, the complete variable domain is GAGVSQSPRYKVAKRGQDVALRCDPISGHVSLFWYQQALGQGPEFLTYFQNEAQLDKSGLPSDRFFAERPEGSVSTLKIQRTQQEDSAVYLCASSLYRILADTQYFGPGTRLTVL.

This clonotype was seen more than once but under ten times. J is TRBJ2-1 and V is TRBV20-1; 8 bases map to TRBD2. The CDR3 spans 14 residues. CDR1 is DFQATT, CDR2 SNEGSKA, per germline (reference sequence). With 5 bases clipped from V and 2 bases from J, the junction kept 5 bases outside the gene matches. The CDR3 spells CSALLAAAYNEQFF. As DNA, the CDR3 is TGCAGTGCTTTACTAGCGGCGGCCTACAATGAGCAGTTCTTC.

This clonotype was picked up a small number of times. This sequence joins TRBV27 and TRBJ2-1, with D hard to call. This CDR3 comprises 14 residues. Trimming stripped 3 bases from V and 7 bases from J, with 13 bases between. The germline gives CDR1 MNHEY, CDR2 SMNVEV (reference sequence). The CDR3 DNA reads TGTGCCAGCAGTTTCTTGAACCCCCCGAATGAGCAGTTCTTC. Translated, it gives CASSFLNPPNEQFF.

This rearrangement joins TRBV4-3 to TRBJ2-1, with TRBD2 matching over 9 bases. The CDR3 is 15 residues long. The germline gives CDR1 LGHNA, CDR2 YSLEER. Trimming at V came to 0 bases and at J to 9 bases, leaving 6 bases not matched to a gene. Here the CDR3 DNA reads TGCGCCAGCAGCCAAGATGAGCGGGAGGTACGTGAGCAGTTCTTC. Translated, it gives CASSQDEREVREQFF.